Listed here are 25 T cell receptor beta chains from one sample, sequenced in a study of blood T cell repertoires in COVID-19 (TCRdb year 2020). Receptor amplification or capture employed the immunoSEQ multiplex PCR assay. TCRdb took this table from immuneACCESS and kept in-frame rearrangements with V and J called. Such tables lack part of the clones; where checked against another copy, unresolved V genes explain under half of the gap, and the rest is unexplained. The sample includes 150,000 to 180,000 clones, with 83% observed a single time. About 12% of the sample comes from the top ten. Sequencing was carried out using peripheral blood. These receptors were collected from a woman aged 55 to 70 with COVID-19, enrolled during active disease.

The chain recombines TRBV3-1 (or the pseudogene TRBV3-2) with TRBJ2-5; 9 nucleotides agree with TRBD2. The V gene's germline CDR1 is LGHDT and CDR2 YNNKEL (reference sequence). The V and J ends lost 5 bases and 7 bases, in that order; junction bases with no gene match: 17. The CDR3 loop spans 17 amino acids. The CDR3 is CASSWRGAGGIPRTQYF. DNA for the CDR3: TGTGCCAGCAGCTGGAGAGGCGCGGGGGGGATTCCCAGGACCCAGTACTTC.

The CDR3 region is CASSLDRSSGGTDTQYF. CDR3 nucleotides: TGTGCCAGCAGCTTAGATCGGAGTAGCGGGGGCACAGATACGCAGTATTTT. J is TRBJ2-3 and V is TRBV11-2; TRBD2 matches at 8 bases. J was trimmed by 1 base and V by 0 bases; bases with no gene match: 6. CDR3 length: 17 residues. CDR1 is SGHAT and CDR2 is FQNNGV in the germline V gene.

The V gene is TRBV6-5, the J gene TRBJ2-1; 9 positions agree with TRBD1. From germline, CDR1 is MNHEY and CDR2 SVGAGI. The CDR3 spans 13 residues. Trimming took 10 bases from V and 3 from J; bases not matched to a gene: 4. As DNA, the CDR3 is TGTGCCATCCTGACAGGGGGCTACAATGAGCAGTTCTTC. It yields the protein CAILTGGYNEQFF.

The V gene is TRBV15, the J gene TRBJ1-6; possibly TRBD1 for D (5 bases). Germline assignment: CDR1 LNHNV and CDR2 YYDKDF (reference sequence). Trimming pared 2 bases from V and 6 bases from J, leaving 11 bases between. The CDR3 loop spans 15 amino acids. The CDR3 protein is CATSRQGGTNSPLHF. DNA of the CDR3: TGTGCCACCAGCAGACAGGGCGGTACTAATTCACCCCTCCACTTT.

The rearrangement links TRBV5-1 to TRBJ1-2; TRBD1 might be the D (5 bases). The CDR3 has 14 residues. Trimming removed 0 bases at V and 6 bases at J, with 12 bases between. Germline CDR1 and CDR2: SGHRS and YFSETQ. The DNA for the CDR3 is TGCGCCAGCAGCTTGGAGCGGGGGGGAGATGGCTACACCTTC. This translates into CASSLERGGDGYTF.

J is TRBJ1-5 and V is TRBV24-1; 10 nucleotides match TRBD1. The length of the CDR3 is 15 residues. CDR1 is KGHDR, CDR2 SFDVKD, per germline. After removal of 4 bases from V and 5 bases from J, the junction contained 4 bases not matched to a gene. DNA of the CDR3: TGTGCCACCAGTGACCCGACAGGGGGCTATCAGCCCCAGCATTTT. The encoded protein is CATSDPTGGYQPQHF.

The CDR3 DNA sequence: TGTGCCAGCAGCCATAGGGACAGGGTATTCCAAGAGACCCAGTACTTC. Its translation: CASSHRDRVFQETQYF. This chain uses TRBV3-1 (or the pseudogene TRBV3-2) with TRBJ2-5, with 9 bases fitting TRBD1. V lost 3 bases and J lost 1; bases outside the gene matches: 6. CDR1 is LGHDT and CDR2 is YNNKEL in the germline V gene (reference sequence). This CDR3 region has 16 residues.

V is TRBV19 and J is TRBJ2-5; 12 positions match TRBD2. CDR3 size: 16 residues. Germline V CDR1 and CDR2: LNHDA, SQIVND (reference sequence). V shed 4 bases and J 5 bases; nucleotides not matched to a gene: 8. CDR3: CASSKGLAGTGETQYF. As DNA, the CDR3 is TGTGCCAGTAGTAAAGGACTAGCGGGGACGGGGGAGACCCAGTACTTC.

The chain carries TRBV4-2 and TRBJ1-2; D unclear. Germline V CDR1 and CDR2: LGHNA, YNFKEQ. The V gene lost 1 base and the J gene lost 0 bases, with 6 bases spanning the gap. The CDR3 runs to 14 residues. This CDR3 is CASSQGSSNYGYTF. The CDR3 DNA reads TGTGCCAGCAGCCAAGGCAGTTCTAACTATGGCTACACCTTC.

The rearrangement links TRBV7-8 to TRBJ1-1; tentatively, D is TRBD1 (6 bases). The CDR3 totals 14 residues. CDR1 is SGHVS and CDR2 is FQNEAQ in the germline V gene. Trimming left V 5 bases short and J 4 bases short, with 14 bases between. The CDR3 sequence is CASSTGTLITEAFF. CDR3 DNA sequence: TGTGCCAGCAGCACCGGGACACTTATCACTGAAGCTTTCTTT.

This clone has only one observation. The gene calls are TRBV24-1 and TRBJ2-5; 15 bases agree with TRBD2. There are 17 residues in the CDR3. J gave up 5 bases and V 4 bases, and 7 bases lay outside the gene matches. Germline CDR1 and CDR2: KGHDR and SFDVKD. CDR3 DNA: TGTGCCACCAGTGAACGGACTAGCGGGGGGGCGCGGGAGACCCAGTACTTC. This codes for CATSERTSGGARETQYF.

This clone was observed a few times. This chain links TRBV6-4 with TRBJ2-1; 15 positions agree with TRBD2. The CDR3 is 16 amino acids. Trimming took 4 bases from V and 9 from J; bases not matched to a gene: 7. The germline gives CDR1 MRHNA, CDR2 SNTAGT. The CDR3 nucleotides read TGTGCCAGCAGTGGAGGGACTAGCGGGAGGTGGAGTGAGCAGTTCTTC. Its protein is CASSGGTSGRWSEQFF.

This chain uses TRBV19 with TRBJ1-3; D is perhaps TRBD1 (6 bases). The germline V gene encodes CDR1 LNHDA and CDR2 SQIVND (reference sequence). The CDR3 extends over 16 amino acids. V gave up 9 bases and J gave up 0 bases, with 18 bases separating them. CDR3 residues: CASGPSGVYSGNTIYF. The CDR3 DNA follows: TGTGCCAGCGGACCGTCAGGGGTCTACTCTGGAAACACCATATATTTT.

CDR3 bases: TGTGCCAGCAGCCAAGTTGCAGGGTTTGGAAACACCATATATTTT. Protein sequence: CASSQVAGFGNTIYF. This chain links TRBV6-5 with TRBJ1-3; D is possibly TRBD1 (5 bases). Germline CDR1 and CDR2: MNHEY and SVGAGI. This CDR3 is 15 amino acids long. V was trimmed by 6 bases and J by 3 bases, leaving 15 bases between them.

The chain joins TRBV12-3 or TRBV12-4 to TRBJ2-1; the D gene is possibly TRBD1 (5 bases). The CDR3 is made up of 13 amino acids. V was shortened by 6 bases and J by 9 bases, with 15 bases between the two germline ends. CDR3 sequence (DNA): TGTGCCAGCAGACCTAACAGGATAGGTGAGCAGTTCTTC. This translates into CASRPNRIGEQFF.

The rearrangement links TRBV5-1 to TRBJ2-7; no definite D call. Germline values: CDR1 SGHRS, CDR2 YFSETQ. Trimming shortened V by 4 bases and J by 2 bases, and 10 bases separated the two germline ends. There are 13 residues in the CDR3. CDR3 DNA: TGCGCCAGCAGCATGAGGTTCCCCTACGAGCAGTACTTC. Translated: CASSMRFPYEQYF.

This clone was seen a single time. The CDR3 sequence is CASSPIPGQAVQETQYF. CDR3 DNA: TGTGCCAGCAGTCCTATTCCGGGACAGGCGGTCCAAGAGACCCAGTACTTC. The chain links TRBV6-6 to TRBJ2-5; 8 nucleotides agree with TRBD1. This CDR3 spans 17 amino acids. Germline values: CDR1 MNHNY, CDR2 SVGAGI (reference sequence). The trim removed 5 bases at V and 1 base at J, leaving 12 bases unmatched.

This clone was observed once. The chain is built from TRBV19 and TRBJ2-1; tentatively, D is TRBD1 (5 bases). The CDR3 is 16 amino acids. Trimming cost V 3 bases and J 3 bases, with 15 bases left between them. Germline V gene sequence: CDR1 LNHDA, CDR2 SQIVND (reference sequence). The CDR3 DNA sequence: TGTGCCAGTAGTATTTCAGCAGGGCACCTCTACAATGAGCAGTTCTTC. This codes for CASSISAGHLYNEQFF.

The chain uses TRBV27 and TRBJ2-7; the match to TRBD2 covers 15 bases. Germline CDR1 MNHEY, CDR2 SMNVEV (reference sequence). This CDR3 comprises 19 residues. J gave up 6 bases and V 5 bases, and 17 bases lay outside the gene matches. The CDR3 nucleotides read TGTGCCAGCAGTCCAAAAGCCCTCGCGCGGACTAGCGGGAGGGCCGAGCAGTACTTC. Its protein product is CASSPKALARTSGRAEQYF.

The rearrangement joins TRBV9 to TRBJ1-1, with D maybe TRBD1 (6 bases). This CDR3 has 14 amino acids. From germline, CDR1 is SGDLS and CDR2 YYNGEE. Deletions cut 3 bases from V and 5 bases from J, with 14 bases between. The CDR3 nucleotides read TGTGCCAGCAGCGAAGAGGGGGGAGGGACTGAAGCTTTCTTT. Translation: CASSEEGGGTEAFF.

This clone occurred many times. This sequence joins TRBV18 and TRBJ1-2; 9 bases are shared with TRBD1. The CDR3 length is 15 residues. Germline lookup yields CDR1 KGHSH and CDR2 LQKENI. The trim removed 0 bases at V and 7 bases at J, leaving 6 bases unmatched. CDR3 nucleotide sequence: TGTGCCAGCTCACCACCGGACAGGGGCATTGGTGGCTACACCTTC. It is translated as CASSPPDRGIGGYTF. The whole variable domain, remainder taken from reference TRBV18 and TRBJ1-2, is NAGVMQNPRHLVRRRGQEARLRCSPMKGHSHVYWYRQLPEEGLKFMVYLQKENIIDESGMPKERFSAEFPKEGPSILRIQQVVRGDSAAYFCASSPPDRGIGGYTFGSGTRLTVV.

This sequence joins TRBV27 and TRBJ2-5; tentative D call: TRBD2 (6 bases). Germline values: CDR1 MNHEY, CDR2 SMNVEV (reference sequence). Trimming removed 2 bases from V and 4 bases from J, with 11 bases in between. This CDR3 has 14 residues. The CDR3 spells CASSLRRGGETQYF. As DNA, the CDR3 is TGTGCCAGCAGTTTAAGGAGGGGAGGAGAGACCCAGTACTTC.

V gene TRBV5-1 combines with J gene TRBJ1-6; D uncertain. The CDR3 runs to 16 residues. Germline V gene data show CDR1 as SGHRS and CDR2 as YFSETQ. V lost 0 bases, J lost 8 bases, and 15 bases lay in between. CDR3 sequence: CASSLEAPFADSPLHF. For the CDR3, the DNA is TGCGCCAGCAGCTTGGAGGCTCCCTTCGCGGATTCACCCCTCCACTTT.

The chain has TRBV10-3 and TRBJ1-1; 7 bases map to TRBD1. This CDR3 contains 13 residues. Trimming removed 4 bases from V and 9 bases from J; junction bases left unmatched: 8. Germline V CDR1 and CDR2: ENHRY, SYGVKD. CDR3 sequence reads: CAISGGDSLKAFF. DNA for the CDR3: TGTGCCATCAGTGGGGGGGACAGCTTGAAAGCTTTCTTT.

The chain combines TRBV15 with TRBJ1-2; 8 nucleotides line up with TRBD1. The length of the CDR3 is 14 residues. CDR1 LNHNV and CDR2 YYDKDF come from the germline V gene (reference sequence). V was clipped by 0 bases and J by 7 bases; unmatched bases: 4. The CDR3 DNA sequence: TGTGCCACCAGCAGAGACCCGACAGGGGTTGGCTACACCTTC. Its protein is CATSRDPTGVGYTF.